A selection of T cell receptor beta chains follows, all from one sample in a study of T cells in Graves' hyperthyroidism and ophthalmopathy. TCRdb reprocessed the multiplex PCR reads with MiXCR, giving one entry per CDR3 protein. The sample holds about 570,000 distinct CDR3 sequences, about 45% seen once. The sample taken for sequencing was peripheral blood or thyroid tissue (not recorded which). All receptors derive from an adult woman with Graves' disease, either hyperthyroidism or ophthalmopathy (not recorded which). Each CDR3 is given with its conserved first and last residue. The D gene is left open where the match is weak. The size of a clone is reported for some rows only, either as once, few or many, or as a class for expanded clones.

j_call v_call clone_size d_call cdr3_nt cdr3_aa
TRBJ2-2 TRBV20-1 - TRBD2 TGCAGTGCGTTGAAGTTACTAGCGGGAGACACCGGGGAGCTGTTTTTT CSALKLLAGDTGELFF
TRBJ2-7 TRBV19 - TRBD2 TGTGCCAGTAGTCGAGCGGGAGGCACCAACTACGAGCAGTACTTC CASSRAGGTNYEQYF
TRBJ1-3 TRBV10-3 few - TGTGCCATCAGTGACGGGCGCTCTGGAAACACCATATATTTT CAISDGRSGNTIYF
TRBJ2-2 TRBV30 few - TGTGCCTGGAGCTACCACACCGGGGAGCTGTTTTTT CAWSYHTGELFF
TRBJ2-5 TRBV5-4 many - TGTGCCAGCTCACGGGAGTTTGGTGAGACCCAGTACTTC CASSREFGETQYF
TRBJ2-2 TRBV10-3 - - TGTGCCATCAGTGACGGAAACACCGGGGAGCTGTTTTTT CAISDGNTGELFF
TRBJ1-1 TRBV2 - - TGTGCCAGCAGTGTGGCCTACACTGAAGCTTTCTTT CASSVAYTEAFF
TRBJ1-2 TRBV20-1 - - TGCAGTGCTAGCAGGGCTCCCTCAAGCTATGGCTACACCTTC CSASRAPSSYGYTF
TRBJ2-5 TRBV19 - TRBD2 TGTGCCAGTAGTATTGGGTTGACTAGCGGGAGGCATGTGACCCAGTACTTC CASSIGLTSGRHVTQYF
TRBJ2-5 TRBV10-3 - TRBD1 TGTGCCATCAGAGGGTCAGACAGGGGACAGGAGACCCAGTACTTC CAIRGSDRGQETQYF
TRBJ2-6 TRBV6-1 many - TGTGCCAGCGGTAAACAGGGTTCTGGGGCCAACGTCCTGACTTTC CASGKQGSGANVLTF
TRBJ2-7 TRBV11-1 many TRBD2 TGTGCCAGCGGTCTAGCGGTCTACGAGCAGTACTTC CASGLAVYEQYF
TRBJ2-7 TRBV7-2 many - TGTGCCAGCAGCTTAGGTGTGCGGGTACATTCCTACGAGCAGTACTTC CASSLGVRVHSYEQYF
TRBJ2-7 TRBV20-1 - TRBD2 TGCAGTGCAAAAGGGACTAACAACTCCTACGAGCAGTACTTC CSAKGTNNSYEQYF
TRBJ2-5 TRBV5-1 many - TGCGCCAGCAGAACCGGGAGTGGGACCCAGTACTTC CASRTGSGTQYF
TRBJ1-1 TRBV15 - TRBD1 TGTGCCACGCGATCGGCCCGGGACAGGGCCGCGCACACTGAAGCTTTCTTT CATRSARDRAAHTEAFF
TRBJ2-7 TRBV11-2 many TRBD2 TGTGCCAGCAGCTTATCACGGGTGAGACTAGCGGGAGTCTACGAGCAGTACTTC CASSLSRVRLAGVYEQYF
TRBJ1-1 TRBV20-1 once TRBD1 TGCAGTGTCCTGGACAGGGCCTCAGGAGAAGCTTTCTTT CSVLDRASGEAFF
TRBJ2-5 TRBV7-2 - TRBD1 TGTGCCAGCAGAAAGGGGGCGAGGGAGACCCAGTACTTC CASRKGARETQYF
TRBJ1-2 TRBV28 - TRBD1 TGTGCCAGCAGTCCGGGTGAGGGGGCAGAAGGCTACACCTTC CASSPGEGAEGYTF
TRBJ2-7 TRBV19 many TRBD1 TGTGCCAGTAGTACCCGTGGGACAGGCTCCTACGAGCAGTACTTC CASSTRGTGSYEQYF
TRBJ1-2 TRBV14 - - TGTGCCAGCAGCCAGGAATGGGTGGATGGCTACACCTTC CASSQEWVDGYTF
TRBJ2-7 TRBV28 few - TGTGCCAGCAGTCCTCACAAGGAGAGCTCCTACGAGCAGTACTTC CASSPHKESSYEQYF
TRBJ2-7 TRBV20-1 few - TGCAGTGCTGTGGGCTCCTACGAGCAGTACTTC CSAVGSYEQYF
TRBJ2-6 TRBV2 - - TGTGCCAGCAATCTACCACAGGGGGCCAACGTCCTGACTTTC CASNLPQGANVLTF
TRBJ1-2 TRBV29-1 - - TGCAGCGCTGACGGAACAGCTAACTATGGCTACGCCTTC CSADGTANYGYAF
TRBJ2-5 TRBV7-7 many - TGTGCTAGCACGCCAGGCTCGGACCAGCCGTTGAAGACCCAGTACTTC CASTPGSDQPLKTQYF
TRBJ2-5 TRBV24-1 few TRBD1 TGTGCCACCGCAACTCCCAGGGGGCTGGGAGAGACCCAGTACTTC CATATPRGLGETQYF
TRBJ1-1 TRBV28 few - TGTGCCAGCACTCTAGGACGGGCGCCCCTTGAAGCTTTCTTT CASTLGRAPLEAFF
TRBJ1-1 TRBV15 - TRBD1 TGTGCCACCAGCCAGGGGGCTGAAGCTTTCTTT CATSQGAEAFF
TRBJ1-2 TRBV14 - TRBD1 TGTGCCAGCAGCAGGGGGCACAGGAGGATCGGCTATGGCTACACCTTC CASSRGHRRIGYGYTF
TRBJ1-2 TRBV2 - - TGTGCCCGTATGAGTCATTGGGGCTATGGCTACACCTTC CARMSHWGYGYTF
TRBJ2-7 TRBV10-2 - TRBD1 TGCGCCAGCAGTGGACAGGGGAAAATCTACGAGCAGTACTTC CASSGQGKIYEQYF
TRBJ2-5 TRBV7-8 - - TGTGCCAGCAGCTTAGCTGGCCAGTACTTC CASSLAGQYF
TRBJ2-5 TRBV12-3/TRBV12-4 many - TGTGCCAGCAGCCCCCAAAAAGCGGTTAAGACCCAGTACTTC CASSPQKAVKTQYF
TRBJ1-2 TRBV27 many - TGTGCCAGCAGCCCGGACCTAAACTATGGCTACACCTTC CASSPDLNYGYTF
TRBJ2-5 TRBV2 once TRBD2 TGTGCCAGCAGTGAGAAAAGGACTAGCGGGAGTTATGAGCAGTACTTC CASSEKRTSGSYEQYF
TRBJ2-6 TRBV19 - - TGTGCCAGTAGTATAGCCGTACCCGGGGCCAACGTCCTGACTTTC CASSIAVPGANVLTF
TRBJ2-7 TRBV11-2 - - TGTGCCAGCAGTCGACAGCGATCCTGCGAACAGTACTTC CASSRQRSCEQYF
TRBJ2-2 TRBV4-1 many - TGCGCCAGCAGCCACCGGGAGGGGGAGCTGTTTTTT CASSHREGELFF
TRBJ2-2 TRBV12-3/TRBV12-4 - - TGTGCCAGCAGTCGAACTCGGGAGCTGTTTTTT CASSRTRELFF
TRBJ1-2 TRBV4-1 many - TGCGCCAGCGGAGGGACTACTAACTATGGCTACACCTTC CASGGTTNYGYTF
TRBJ2-6 TRBV10-3 - - TGTGCCATCAGCCGACAGCGCGAGGGGCTTGGGGCCAACGTCCTGACTTTC CAISRQREGLGANVLTF
TRBJ1-1 TRBV7-9 - - TGTGCCAGCAGCTTGACGGGCGGTGGAGCTTTCTTT CASSLTGGGAFF
TRBJ2-2 TRBV7-2 - TRBD2 TGCGCCAGCAGCAAAGGGACTAGCGGGACCACCGGGGAGCTGTTTTTT CASSKGTSGTTGELFF
TRBJ1-1 TRBV5-5 - - TGTGCCAGCAGCTTCCCCGGACCTGAAGCTTTCTTT CASSFPGPEAFF
TRBJ1-1 TRBV9 many - TGTGCCAGCAGCGTTGAGGGCAGGGGCAACACTGAAGCTTTCTTT CASSVEGRGNTEAFF
TRBJ2-6 TRBV9 - - TGTGCCAGCTCGAGGGAAGGGGCCAACGTCCTGACTTTC CASSREGANVLTF
TRBJ1-3 TRBV30 - - TGTGCCTGGAGTGCGGCGGCCGGAAACACCATATATTTT CAWSAAAGNTIYF
TRBJ1-5 TRBV30 few - TGTGCCTGGGCAGAGGCCAATCAGCCCCAGCATTTT CAWAEANQPQHF
TRBJ2-7 TRBV5-4 many - TGTGCCAGCAGCATTTACTCCTACGAGCAGTACTTC CASSIYSYEQYF
TRBJ2-5 TRBV5-1 many - TGCGCCAGCAGCGCTCCCTGGGGAGAGACCCAGTACTTC CASSAPWGETQYF
TRBJ2-7 TRBV20-1 many - TGCAGTGCTAGAGCAATTAGACGGGACTTTTCCTACGAGCAGTACTTC CSARAIRRDFSYEQYF
TRBJ2-7 TRBV20-1 - TRBD1 TGCAGTGCTACCCCGGGACAGGTCGCCTACGAGCAGTACTTC CSATPGQVAYEQYF
TRBJ2-7 TRBV5-8 many - TGTGCCAGCAGCCCGGGAAGCTGCGAGCAGTACTTC CASSPGSCEQYF
TRBJ1-4 TRBV5-6 - TRBD1 TGTGCCAGCAGCGAGACAGGGGGTTATGAAAAACTGTTTTTT CASSETGGYEKLFF
TRBJ1-2 TRBV20-1 many TRBD1 TGCAGTGCTAGATCTCAGGGGGCGCATGGCTACACCTTC CSARSQGAHGYTF